Below, one TCR beta chain is given with its context. Its antigen remains unidentified. This record belongs to a study of shared clonotypes between healthy human individuals. Terminally differentiated effector memory CD45RA+ cells were excluded from the naive CD8 cells, which were CD45RO-negative and positively selected for CCR7. The study's findings and limits: Collection of samples was limited to blood; tissue repertoires likely differ.

The length of the CDR3 is 14 residues. CDR1 and CDR2 from the germline V gene are MNHEY and SVGAGI. The V end was cut by 2 bases, the J end by 7 bases, with 14 bases between. Profiling relied on immunoSEQ multiplex PCR, and the TCRdb table lists in-frame clones only, not all of them. The sample lists more than 2 million clones; around 96% were seen once. The V call is TRBV6-5, the J call TRBJ1-1; a possible D gene is TRBD1 (6 bases). Source material: naive CD8+ T cells sorted from blood. The receptor's source is a young man in good health. CDR3 DNA sequence: TGTGCCAGCAGTTACAGGGGGGACGGTTTTGAAGCTTTCTTT. This encodes CASSYRGDGFEAFF.